This T cell receptor (beta chain) was identified during a study of blood T cells in healthy people across ages. Study findings and constraints: The lack of PBMC sorting stopped any conclusive naive versus antigen-experienced comparison.

On this clonotype itself: What it binds is unknown.

Primed by a sample-barcoded 5' primer and a J-beta primer mix, a second PCR proceeded for about 7 to 11 cycles. TCRdb re-called the 5' RACE reads through MiXCR, storing one row per CDR3 protein. Of about 620,000 distinct CDR3 sequences in the sample, under 25% were seen once. Material for sequencing was blood. The clonotype comes from a man between 65 and 80 years old in good health.

CDR3 in amino acids: CASSQEVLALGTGELFF. The CDR3 DNA is TGTGCCAGCAGCCAAGAGGTTCTAGCTCTAGGGACCGGGGAGCTGTTTTTT. The chain recombines TRBV4-2 with TRBJ2-2, with a possible D match to TRBD2 (5 bases). The V end lost 0 bases, the J end lost 5 bases, and 16 bases lay between the germline ends. The CDR3 runs 17 residues. Germline lookup yields CDR1 LGHNA and CDR2 YNFKEQ.